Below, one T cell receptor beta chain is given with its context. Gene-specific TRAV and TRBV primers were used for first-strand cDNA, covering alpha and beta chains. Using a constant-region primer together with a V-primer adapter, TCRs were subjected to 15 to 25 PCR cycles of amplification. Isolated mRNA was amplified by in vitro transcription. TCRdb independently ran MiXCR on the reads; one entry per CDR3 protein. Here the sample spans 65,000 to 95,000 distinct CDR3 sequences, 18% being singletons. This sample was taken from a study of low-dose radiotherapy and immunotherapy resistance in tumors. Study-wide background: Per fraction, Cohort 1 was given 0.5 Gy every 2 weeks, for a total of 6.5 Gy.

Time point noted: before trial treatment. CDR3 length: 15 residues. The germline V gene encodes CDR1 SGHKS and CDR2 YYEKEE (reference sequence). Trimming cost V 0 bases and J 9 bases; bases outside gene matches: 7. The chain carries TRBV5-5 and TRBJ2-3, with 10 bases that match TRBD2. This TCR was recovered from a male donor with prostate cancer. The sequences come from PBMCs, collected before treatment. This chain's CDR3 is CASSLGASGGLTQYF. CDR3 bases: TGTGCCAGCAGCTTGGGTGCTAGCGGGGGTTTGACGCAGTATTTT.